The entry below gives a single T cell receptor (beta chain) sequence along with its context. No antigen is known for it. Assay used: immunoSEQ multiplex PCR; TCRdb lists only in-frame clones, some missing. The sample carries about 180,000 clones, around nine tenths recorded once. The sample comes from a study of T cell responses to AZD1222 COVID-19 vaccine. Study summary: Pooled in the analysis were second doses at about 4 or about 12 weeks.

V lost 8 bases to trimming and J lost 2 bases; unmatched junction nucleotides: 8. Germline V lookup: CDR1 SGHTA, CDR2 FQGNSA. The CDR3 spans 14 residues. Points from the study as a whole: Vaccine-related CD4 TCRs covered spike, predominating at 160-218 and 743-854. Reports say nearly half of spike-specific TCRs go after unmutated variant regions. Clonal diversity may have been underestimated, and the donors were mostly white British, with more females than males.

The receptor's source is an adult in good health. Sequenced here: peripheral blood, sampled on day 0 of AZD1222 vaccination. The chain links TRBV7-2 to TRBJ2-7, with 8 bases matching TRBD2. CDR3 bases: TGTGCCAGCCGGGGGGGGTTTGATACCTACGAGCAGTACTTC. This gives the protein CASRGGFDTYEQYF.